The rows below give T cell receptor beta chains drawn from one sample of a study of T cell changes during pregnancy in multiple sclerosis. The repertoire was sequenced with immunoSEQ multiplex PCR; TCRdb's copy has only in-frame clones and lacks some. The data hold around 50,000 clones, with approximately 90% observed a single time. The sequencing here drew on CD4+ T cells from peripheral blood mononuclear cells, taken after pregnancy. These receptor sequences come from a female donor with multiple sclerosis, enrolled in a pregnancy study. Each CDR3 is given with its conserved first and last residue. A D gene is named only where the DNA matches it firmly. A clone size is listed for some rows: how often the clone was seen (once, few, many), or a class if it is expanded.

d_gene | j_gene | len | v_gene | abundance | CDR3aa | CDR3nt
NA | TRBJ1-1 | 10 | TRBV29-1 | once | CSVGHAETFF | TGCAGCGTAGGACACGCGGAAACTTTCTTT
NA | TRBJ1-1 | 15 | TRBV5-1 | once | CASSYAQGGGTEAFF | TGCGCCAGCAGTTATGCCCAGGGCGGGGGCACTGAAGCTTTCTTT
NA | TRBJ2-3 | 13 | TRBV7-2 | NA | CASSLERADTQYF | TGTGCCAGCAGCTTAGAACGGGCAGATACGCAGTATTTT
NA | TRBJ1-5 | 15 | TRBV4-1 | NA | CASSQDQASNQPQHF | TGCGCCAGCAGCCAAGATCAGGCCTCCAATCAGCCCCAGCATTTT
NA | TRBJ1-4 | 17 | TRBV7-9 | NA | CASSPHPGIQTNEKLFF | TGTGCCAGCAGCCCCCATCCAGGGATACAAACTAATGAAAAACTGTTTTTT
TRBD2 | TRBJ2-3 | 19 | TRBV6-4 | NA | CASSDSPSGGAIGADTQYF | TGTGCCAGCAGTGACTCGCCTAGCGGGGGGGCAATCGGTGCAGATACGCAGTATTTT
TRBD2 | TRBJ2-2 | 15 | TRBV7-3 | once | CASSPRGGLNGELFF | TGTGCCAGCAGCCCGCGGGGGGGCCTTAACGGGGAGCTGTTTTTT
NA | TRBJ1-4 | 12 | TRBV6-6 | NA | CASLTSNEKLFF | TGTGCCAGCCTCACGAGTAATGAAAAACTGTTTTTT
NA | TRBJ2-2 | 19 | TRBV5-8 | NA | CASSPLLLFLTVNTGELFF | TGTGCCAGCAGCCCACTTCTCCTCTTTTTGACAGTAAACACCGGGGAGCTGTTTTTT
TRBD1 | TRBJ2-1 | 13 | TRBV4-2 | NA | CASSFRGRYEQFF | TGTGCCAGCAGCTTCAGGGGGCGGTATGAGCAGTTCTTC
NA | TRBJ1-1 | 14 | TRBV6-5 | NA | CASSYDTLNTEAFF | TGTGCCAGCAGTTACGACACACTTAACACTGAAGCTTTCTTT
TRBD2 | TRBJ2-1 | 17 | TRBV9 | NA | CASSVTTGLVFPHEQFF | TGTGCCAGCAGCGTGACCACGGGACTAGTTTTCCCTCATGAGCAGTTCTTC
TRBD1 | TRBJ1-2 | 15 | TRBV7-6 | NA | CASSLAPTGVHGYTF | TGTGCCAGCAGCTTAGCTCCGACAGGGGTCCATGGCTACACCTTC
TRBD1 | TRBJ1-2 | 15 | TRBV5-6 | NA | CASSVPGQGLNGYTF | TGTGCCAGCAGCGTCCCGGGACAGGGGTTAAATGGCTACACCTTC
NA | TRBJ1-1 | 11 | TRBV20-1 | NA | CSASENTEAFF | TGCAGTGCTTCAGAGAACACTGAAGCTTTCTTT
TRBD1 | TRBJ1-2 | 15 | TRBV27 | NA | CASSSSGQGRRGYTF | TGTGCCAGCAGTTCCTCGGGACAGGGAAGGCGGGGCTACACCTTC
NA | TRBJ1-5 | 16 | TRBV19 | NA | CASSIGRGLRGQPQHF | TGTGCCAGTAGTATAGGTCGGGGGTTGAGGGGTCAGCCCCAGCATTTT
TRBD2 | TRBJ2-2 | 16 | TRBV7-2 | NA | CASSPGSGGAGGELFF | TGTGCCAGCAGCCCAGGTAGCGGGGGGGCCGGCGGGGAGCTGTTTTTT
NA | TRBJ1-2 | 13 | TRBV5-6 | NA | CASSLERNYGYTF | TGTGCCAGCAGCTTGGAGCGGAATTATGGCTACACCTTC
NA | TRBJ1-2 | 12 | TRBV2 | NA | CASSLGHYGYTF | TGTGCCAGCAGTCTGGGACATTATGGCTACACCTTC
TRBD2 | TRBJ2-5 | 13 | TRBV5-4 | once | CASSLSGGETQYF | TGTGCCAGCAGCCTAAGCGGGGGGGAGACCCAGTACTTC
TRBD1 | TRBJ2-1 | 13 | TRBV7-2 | NA | CASSAQTGKEQFF | TGTGCCAGCAGCGCTCAGACAGGGAAAGAGCAGTTCTTC
NA | TRBJ1-1 | 10 | TRBV29-1 | few | CSVAYTEAFF | TGCAGCGTTGCGTACACTGAAGCTTTCTTT
TRBD2 | TRBJ2-1 | 15 | TRBV19 | NA | CASSGRGEANNEQFF | TGTGCCAGTAGTGGGCGGGGGGAGGCCAACAATGAGCAGTTCTTC
NA | TRBJ2-1 | 12 | TRBV15 | NA | CATSQGSHEQFF | TGTGCCACCTCACAGGGTAGCCATGAGCAGTTCTTC
NA | TRBJ1-2 | 10 | TRBV20-1 | NA | CSARNGGYTF | TGCAGTGCTAGAAACGGTGGCTACACCTTC
NA | TRBJ1-2 | 16 | TRBV5-1 | NA | CASSLNSPSSNYGYTF | TGCGCCAGCAGCTTGAACAGCCCCTCATCTAACTATGGCTACACCTTC
TRBD1 | TRBJ2-2 | 14 | TRBV7-2 | NA | CASSRGQGHGELFF | TGTGCCAGCAGCCGGGGACAGGGTCACGGGGAGCTGTTTTTT
TRBD1 | TRBJ1-1 | 14 | TRBV6-6 | few | CASRHQGVNTEAFF | TGTGCCAGCAGACACCAGGGGGTGAACACTGAAGCTTTCTTT
NA | TRBJ1-1 | 15 | TRBV18 | NA | CASSLTLGQNTEAFF | TGTGCCAGCTCACTTACTCTTGGACAGAACACTGAAGCTTTCTTT
TRBD2 | TRBJ2-3 | 15 | TRBV6-5 | NA | CATTPPGLSTDTQYF | TGTGCCACCACGCCCCCGGGACTAAGCACAGATACGCAGTATTTT
TRBD1 | TRBJ1-2 | 13 | TRBV9 | once | CASSPRDRGGYTF | TGTGCCAGCAGCCCCCGGGACAGGGGTGGCTACACCTTC
NA | TRBJ2-3 | 15 | TRBV6-4 | many | CASSERGEGADTQYF | TGTGCCAGCAGTGAGAGAGGAGAGGGGGCAGATACGCAGTATTTT
NA | TRBJ2-3 | 15 | TRBV4-2 | NA | CASSQEASYSDTQYF | TGTGCCAGCAGCCAAGAGGCTAGCTACTCAGATACGCAGTATTTT
NA | TRBJ1-4 | 13 | TRBV7-9 | NA | CASSPQANEKLFF | TGTGCCAGCAGCCCGCAGGCTAATGAAAAACTGTTTTTT
TRBD1 | TRBJ2-7 | 16 | TRBV11-3 | NA | CASSLGAGTGNYEQYF | TGTGCCAGCAGCTTAGGAGCCGGGACAGGGAACTACGAGCAGTACTTC
TRBD1 | TRBJ1-5 | 22 | TRBV6-1 | NA | CASSETGRGQGAGSRSNQPQHF | TGTGCCAGCAGTGAAACGGGGAGGGGCCAGGGGGCGGGTTCCCGTAGCAATCAGCCCCAGCATTTT
NA | TRBJ1-1 | 18 | TRBV7-2 | NA | CASSLERGSLRGRTEAFF | TGTGCCAGCAGCTTAGAACGGGGGAGCTTGAGAGGACGGACTGAAGCTTTCTTT
TRBD1 | TRBJ2-3 | 14 | TRBV2 | NA | CASKTDRSTDTQYF | TGTGCCAGCAAGACGGACAGGAGCACAGATACGCAGTATTTT
TRBD1 | TRBJ1-2 | 14 | TRBV5-8 | NA | CASSDGQAYYGYTF | TGTGCCAGCAGCGACGGACAGGCCTACTATGGCTACACCTTC
NA | TRBJ1-3 | 21 | TRBV6-4 | NA | CASSDPQPSRRGTLSGNTIYF | TGTGCCAGCAGTGACCCCCAGCCGAGCAGAAGAGGGACTCTCTCTGGAAACACCATATATTTT
NA | TRBJ2-1 | 15 | TRBV4-2 | NA | CASSQDRTEYNEQFF | TGTGCCAGCAGCCAAGATCGAACAGAATACAATGAGCAGTTCTTC
NA | TRBJ1-5 | 13 | TRBV19 | NA | CASSINTRQPQHF | TGTGCCAGTAGTATTAATACTCGACAGCCCCAGCATTTT
NA | TRBJ1-1 | 15 | TRBV6-5 | NA | CASTPEPGRNTEAFF | TGTGCCAGCACCCCTGAGCCGGGAAGAAACACTGAAGCTTTCTTT
NA | TRBJ2-7 | 13 | TRBV5-1 | NA | CASSRGATYEQYF | TGCGCCAGTTCCCGGGGAGCGACCTACGAGCAGTACTTC
NA | TRBJ2-2 | 16 | TRBV7-9 | NA | CASSLVVRLNTGELFF | TGTGCCAGCAGCTTAGTGGTCAGACTGAACACCGGGGAGCTGTTTTTT
NA | TRBJ1-4 | 15 | TRBV19 | NA | CASSASRGPNEKLFF | TGTGCCAGTAGTGCCTCCCGGGGTCCGAATGAAAAACTGTTTTTT
NA | TRBJ2-7 | 12 | TRBV19 | NA | CASSRGGYEQYF | TGTGCCAGTAGTAGGGGAGGCTACGAGCAGTACTTC
NA | TRBJ2-7 | 15 | TRBV4-3 | NA | CASSQDRALRYEQYF | TGCGCCAGCAGCCAAGACAGGGCTCTCCGCTACGAGCAGTACTTC
TRBD1 | TRBJ1-1 | 13 | TRBV5-4 | NA | CASTTARGTEAFF | TGTGCCAGCACCACCGCCAGGGGGACTGAAGCTTTCTTT
NA | TRBJ2-2 | 14 | TRBV6-6 | NA | CASSYGRLVGELFF | TGTGCCAGCAGTTACGGGCGCCTCGTCGGGGAGCTTTTTTTT
NA | TRBJ2-2 | 16 | TRBV5-5 | once | CASSLVPGRNTGELFF | TGTGCCAGCAGCTTGGTCCCGGGGAGGAACACCGGGGAGCTGTTTTTT
NA | TRBJ2-5 | 13 | TRBV6-5 | NA | CASSYRGQETQYF | TGTGCCAGCAGTTATCGGGGACAAGAGACCCAGTACTTC
NA | TRBJ2-7 | 15 | TRBV4-1 | NA | CASSPGPNSAYEQYF | TGCGCCAGCAGCCCTGGGCCCAATTCGGCCTACGAGCAGTACTTC
TRBD1 | TRBJ1-1 | 15 | TRBV7-6 | NA | CASSKGQGALSEAFF | TGTGCCAGCAGCAAGGGACAGGGGGCTTTGAGTGAAGCTTTCTTT